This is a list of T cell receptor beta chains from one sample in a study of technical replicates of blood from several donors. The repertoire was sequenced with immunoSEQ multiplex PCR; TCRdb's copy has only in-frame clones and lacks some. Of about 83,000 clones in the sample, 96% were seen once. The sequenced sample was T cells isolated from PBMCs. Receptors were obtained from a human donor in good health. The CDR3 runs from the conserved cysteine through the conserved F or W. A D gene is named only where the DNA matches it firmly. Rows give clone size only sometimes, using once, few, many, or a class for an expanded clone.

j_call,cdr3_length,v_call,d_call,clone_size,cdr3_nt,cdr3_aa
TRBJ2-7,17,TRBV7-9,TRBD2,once,TGTGCCAGCAGCCACCGTCTAGCGGGCCCAAAAACCTACGAGCAGTACTTC,CASSHRLAGPKTYEQYF
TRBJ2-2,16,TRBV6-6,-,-,TGTGCCAGCAGTCTACCCGCGGACACGTTCACCGGGGAGCTGTTTTTT,CASSLPADTFTGELFF
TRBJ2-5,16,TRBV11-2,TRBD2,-,TGTGCCAGCAGCTTAGGAGGGGCGGGAGGGCCCAAGACCCAGTACTTC,CASSLGGAGGPKTQYF
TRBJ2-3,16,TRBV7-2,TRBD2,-,TGTGCCAGCAGCTTAGATGCTAGCGGGAGCACAGATACGCAGTATTTT,CASSLDASGSTDTQYF
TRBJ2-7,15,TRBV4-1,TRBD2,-,TGCGCCAGCAGCCAAGGACTAGCGGGAGCCTACGAGCAGTACTTC,CASSQGLAGAYEQYF
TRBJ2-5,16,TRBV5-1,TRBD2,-,TGCGCCAGCAGCTTGGCACCACTAGCGGTTCAAGAGACCCAGTACTTC,CASSLAPLAVQETQYF
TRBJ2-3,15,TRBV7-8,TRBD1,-,TGTGCCAGCAGCTTAGCGGGACAGGGAACAGATACGCAGTATTTT,CASSLAGQGTDTQYF
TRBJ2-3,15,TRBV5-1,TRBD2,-,TGCGCCAGCAGCTTGGCTAGCGGGAGGACAGATACGCAGTATTTT,CASSLASGRTDTQYF
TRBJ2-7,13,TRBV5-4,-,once,TGTGCCAGCAGCAAAAACCCGGAGGACGAGCAGTACTTC,CASSKNPEDEQYF
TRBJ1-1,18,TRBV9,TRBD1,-,TGTGCCAGCAGCGTTTCCCCTTCCGACAGGGTAGCGAACACTGAAGCTTTCTTT,CASSVSPSDRVANTEAFF
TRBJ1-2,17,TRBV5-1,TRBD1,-,TGCGCCAGCAGTTTAACCGGGACAGTATCCTCTAACTATGGCTACACCTTC,CASSLTGTVSSNYGYTF
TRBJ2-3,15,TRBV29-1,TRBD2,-,TGCAGCGTTGCCGGGCTAGCGGGAGGAGCAGATACGCAGTATTTT,CSVAGLAGGADTQYF
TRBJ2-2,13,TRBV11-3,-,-,TGTGCCAGCAGCTTAGCTAGAACCGGGGAGCTGTTTTTT,CASSLARTGELFF
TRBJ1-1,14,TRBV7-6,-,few,TGTGCCAGCAGCTTAGGGGGCTCGAACACTGAAGCTTTCTTT,CASSLGGSNTEAFF
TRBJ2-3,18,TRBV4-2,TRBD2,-,TGTGCCAGCAGTTACCAAGAGGCCCTAGCGGGAGAGGCAGATACGCAGTATTTT,CASSYQEALAGEADTQYF
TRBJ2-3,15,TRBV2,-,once,TGTGCCAGCAGTGGGGCGTTCCAGTCCGGAGATACGCAGTATTTT,CASSGAFQSGDTQYF
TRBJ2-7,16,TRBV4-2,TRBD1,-,TGTGCCAGCAGCCAAGTGGACAGGGGCCATTCCTACGAGCAGTACTTC,CASSQVDRGHSYEQYF
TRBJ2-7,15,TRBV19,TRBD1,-,TGTGCCAGTAGTATAAAAGGGGGCCACCTCTACGAGCAGTACTTC,CASSIKGGHLYEQYF
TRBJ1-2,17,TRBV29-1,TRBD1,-,TGCAGCGTTGAAGAGGTGGTGTGGAGACAGGGGGCGCGTGGCTACACCTTC,CSVEEVVWRQGARGYTF
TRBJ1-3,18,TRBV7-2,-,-,TGTGCCAGCAGCCCAGAGGTCGTGTGGGGCCTATGGGGAAACACCATATATTTT,CASSPEVVWGLWGNTIYF
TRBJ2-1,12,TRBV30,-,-,TGTGCCTGGAGTGTCTTCACAAATGAGCAGTTCTTC,CAWSVFTNEQFF
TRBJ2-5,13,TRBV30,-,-,TGTGCCTGGAGTGTAAGGGGGTCAGAGACCCAGTACTTC,CAWSVRGSETQYF
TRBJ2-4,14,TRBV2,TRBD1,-,TGTGCCAGCAGGGACAGGCTAGCCAAAAACATTCAGTACTTC,CASRDRLAKNIQYF
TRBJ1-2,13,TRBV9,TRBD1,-,TGTGCCAGCAGCCGAGACAGGGGACATGGCTACACCTTC,CASSRDRGHGYTF
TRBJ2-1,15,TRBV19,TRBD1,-,TGTGCCAGTAGAGACAGGGGGCGCTCCTACAATGAGCAGTTCTTC,CASRDRGRSYNEQFF
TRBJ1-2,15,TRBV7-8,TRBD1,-,TGTGCCAGCAGCTTTCCGGGACAGGGCTATGATGGCTACACCTTC,CASSFPGQGYDGYTF
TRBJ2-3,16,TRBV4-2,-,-,TGTGCCAGCAGCCAAGACAGGGGCTTCCTCACAGATACGCAGTATTTT,CASSQDRGFLTDTQYF
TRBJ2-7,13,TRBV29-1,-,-,TGCAGCGTGGGGGGACTTAGCTCCTACGAGCAGTACTTC,CSVGGLSSYEQYF
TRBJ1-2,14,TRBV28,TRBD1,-,TGTGCCAGCAGGTTGACAGGGGGCAACTATGGCTACACCTTC,CASRLTGGNYGYTF
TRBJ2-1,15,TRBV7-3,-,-,TGTGCCAGCAGCTTATCGCCGGGAACACCCAATGAGCAGTTCTTC,CASSLSPGTPNEQFF
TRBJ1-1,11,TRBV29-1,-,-,TGCAGCGCCGGAAGAGGGACTGAAGCTTTCTTT,CSAGRGTEAFF
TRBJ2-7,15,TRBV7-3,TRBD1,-,TGTGCCAGCAGCTTAGCAAGGGGGCCCTCCTACGAGCAGTACTTC,CASSLARGPSYEQYF
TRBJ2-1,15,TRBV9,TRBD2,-,TGTGCCAGCAGCGTAAATCCGGGAGGGTACAATGAGCAGTTCTTC,CASSVNPGGYNEQFF
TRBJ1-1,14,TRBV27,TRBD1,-,TGTGCCAGCAGTTTTTACAGGGGGCATGATGAAGCTTTCTTT,CASSFYRGHDEAFF
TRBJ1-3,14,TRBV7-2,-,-,TGTGCCAGCAGCTTATACCAGTCTGGAAACACCATATATTTT,CASSLYQSGNTIYF
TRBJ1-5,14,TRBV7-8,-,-,TGTGCCAGCAGCTACAGGGACCAGGGGCAGCCCCAGCATTTT,CASSYRDQGQPQHF
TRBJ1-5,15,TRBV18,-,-,TGTGCCAGCTCACCATCCAACAGGGGCAATCAGCCCCAGCATTTT,CASSPSNRGNQPQHF
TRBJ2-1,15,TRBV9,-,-,TGTGCCAGCAGCCCCCGGGTCGTCTCCTACAATGAGCAGTTCTTC,CASSPRVVSYNEQFF
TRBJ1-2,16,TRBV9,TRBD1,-,TGTGCCAGCAGCGGGACAGGGGAGGGGGTTAACTATGGCTACACCTTC,CASSGTGEGVNYGYTF
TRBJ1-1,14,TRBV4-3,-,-,TGCGCCAGCAGCCAAGATTTGATGGCCACTGAAGCTTTCTTT,CASSQDLMATEAFF
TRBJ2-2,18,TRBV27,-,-,TGTGCCAGCAGTTTATCGCCTCCGGGGGAGCTCTGGTCCGGGGAGCTGTTTTTT,CASSLSPPGELWSGELFF
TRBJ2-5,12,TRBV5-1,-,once,TGCGCCAGCACCGACAGTCGGGAGACCCAGTACTTC,CASTDSRETQYF
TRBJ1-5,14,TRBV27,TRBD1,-,TGTGCCAGCAGGATGACAGGGAATAGTCAGCCCCAGCATTTT,CASRMTGNSQPQHF
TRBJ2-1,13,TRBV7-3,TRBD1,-,TGTGCCAGCAGCGGGACAGGGAACGGTGAGCAGTTCTTC,CASSGTGNGEQFF
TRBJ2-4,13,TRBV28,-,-,TGTGCCAGCAGTTGGGAGGCCAAAAACATTCAGTACTTC,CASSWEAKNIQYF
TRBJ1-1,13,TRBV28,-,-,TGTGCCAGCAGCCCCCCCCGCCCACAAGAAGCTTTCTTT,CASSPPRPQEAFF
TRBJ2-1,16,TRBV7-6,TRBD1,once,TGTGCCAGCAGCCAATGGGGACAGGGGGCTACTGGCGAGCAGTTCTTC,CASSQWGQGATGEQFF
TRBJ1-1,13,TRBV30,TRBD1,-,TGTGCCTGGAGTTATCAGGGGGCGCTTGAAGCTTTCTTT,CAWSYQGALEAFF
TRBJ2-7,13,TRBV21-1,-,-,TGTGCCAGCAGTAGCGGCTCAACCTACGAGCAGTACTTC,CASSSGSTYEQYF